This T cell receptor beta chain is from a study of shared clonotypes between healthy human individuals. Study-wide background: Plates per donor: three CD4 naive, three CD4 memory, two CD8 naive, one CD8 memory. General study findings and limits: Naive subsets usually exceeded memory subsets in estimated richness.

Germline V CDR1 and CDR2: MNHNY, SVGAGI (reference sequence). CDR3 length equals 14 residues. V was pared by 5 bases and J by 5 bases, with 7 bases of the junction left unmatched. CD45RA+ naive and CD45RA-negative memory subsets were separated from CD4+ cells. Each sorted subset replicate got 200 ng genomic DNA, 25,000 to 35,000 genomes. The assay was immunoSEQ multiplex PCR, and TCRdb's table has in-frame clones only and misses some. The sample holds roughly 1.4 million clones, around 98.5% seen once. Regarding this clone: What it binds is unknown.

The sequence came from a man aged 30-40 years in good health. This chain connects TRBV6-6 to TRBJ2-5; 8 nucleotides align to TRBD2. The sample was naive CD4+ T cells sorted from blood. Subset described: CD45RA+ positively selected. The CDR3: CASSESGSLETQYF. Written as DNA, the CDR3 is TGTGCCAGCAGTGAGAGCGGGAGTCTTGAGACCCAGTACTTC.